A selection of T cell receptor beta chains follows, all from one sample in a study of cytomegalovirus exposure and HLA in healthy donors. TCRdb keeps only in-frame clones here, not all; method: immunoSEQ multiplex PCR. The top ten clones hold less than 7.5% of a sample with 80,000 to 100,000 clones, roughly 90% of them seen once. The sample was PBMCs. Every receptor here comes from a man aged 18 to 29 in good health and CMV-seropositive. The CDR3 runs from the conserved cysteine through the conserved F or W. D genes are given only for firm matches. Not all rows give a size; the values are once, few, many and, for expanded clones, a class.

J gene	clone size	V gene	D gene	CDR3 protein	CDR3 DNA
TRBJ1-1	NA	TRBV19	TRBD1	CASSKGGAGTEAFF	TGTGCCAGTAGTAAAGGGGGCGCGGGGACTGAAGCTTTCTTT
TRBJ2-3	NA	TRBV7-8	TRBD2	CASSLVVAGVTDTQYF	TGTGCCAGCAGCTTAGTGGTAGCGGGAGTTACAGATACGCAGTATTTT
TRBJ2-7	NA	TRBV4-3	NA	CASSQGITESSYEQYF	TGCGCCAGCAGCCAAGGAATCACAGAGAGCTCCTACGAGCAGTACTTC
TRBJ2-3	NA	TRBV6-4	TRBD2	CASSEKTSGGAAQYF	TGTGCCAGCAGTGAGAAGACTAGCGGGGGGGCCGCGCAGTATTTT
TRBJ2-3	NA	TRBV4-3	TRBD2	CASSQDISSGSGDTQYF	TGCGCCAGCAGCCAAGATATTTCTAGCGGGAGTGGAGATACGCAGTATTTT
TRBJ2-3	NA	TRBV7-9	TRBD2	CASSLVGGSDTQYF	TGTGCCAGCAGCTTAGTGGGGGGGTCAGATACGCAGTATTTT
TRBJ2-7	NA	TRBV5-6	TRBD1	CASSLDRGRTYEQYF	TGTGCCAGCAGCCTCGACAGGGGGCGCACCTACGAGCAGTACTTC
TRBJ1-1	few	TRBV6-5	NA	CASTLLTGDTEAFF	TGTGCCAGCACCCTGTTGACAGGTGACACTGAAGCTTTCTTT
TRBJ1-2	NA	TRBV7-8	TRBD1	CASSLLRGTVGYTF	TGTGCCAGCAGCTTATTGCGAGGGACAGTCGGCTACACCTTC
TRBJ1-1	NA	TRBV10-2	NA	CASSEPGKTFF	TGCGCCAGCAGTGAGCCGGGGAAAACTTTCTTT
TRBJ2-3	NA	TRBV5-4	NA	CASSLGSGAADTQYF	TGTGCCAGCAGCTTAGGATCAGGGGCCGCAGATACGCAGTATTTT
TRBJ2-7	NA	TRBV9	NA	CASSVGGQFYEQYF	TGTGCCAGCAGCGTAGGAGGCCAGTTCTACGAGCAGTACTTC
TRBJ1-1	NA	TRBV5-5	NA	CASSLGRNTEAFF	TGTGCCAGCAGCTTGGGCAGGAACACTGAAGCTTTCTTT
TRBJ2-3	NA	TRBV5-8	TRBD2	CASMAALTSGDTDTQYF	TGTGCCAGCATGGCTGCTTTGACTAGCGGGGACACAGATACGCAGTATTTT
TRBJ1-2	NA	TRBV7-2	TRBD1	CASQGQGAPPFF	TGTGCCAGCCAAGGACAGGGGGCCCCACCCTTCTTC
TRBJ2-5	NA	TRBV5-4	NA	CASSLSPLGVGYF	TGTGCCAGCAGCTTGTCCCCACTCGGAGTGGGGTACTTC
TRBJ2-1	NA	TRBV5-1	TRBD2	CASSVLAGARDNEQFF	TGCGCCAGCAGCGTGTTAGCGGGAGCTCGCGACAATGAGCAGTTCTTC
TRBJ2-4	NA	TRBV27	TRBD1	CASGLGGGKNIQYF	TGTGCCAGTGGGTTAGGGGGCGGCAAAAACATTCAGTACTTC
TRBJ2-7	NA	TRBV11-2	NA	CASSLGRGVREQYF	TGTGCCAGCAGCTTGGGCAGGGGGGTGAGGGAGCAGTACTTC
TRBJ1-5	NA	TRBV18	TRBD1	CASSTRGPSTGSNQPQHF	TGTGCCAGCTCCACGAGGGGGCCTTCTACGGGGAGCAATCAGCCCCAGCATTTT
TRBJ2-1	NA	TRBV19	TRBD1	CASSIGTGGNNEQFF	TGTGCCAGTAGTATTGGGACAGGGGGAAACAATGAGCAGTTCTTC
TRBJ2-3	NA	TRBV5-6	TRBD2	CASSSRSWTSGKYF	TGTGCCAGCAGCTCCAGATCCTGGACTAGCGGAAAGTATTTT
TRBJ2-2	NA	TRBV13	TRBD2	CASSPSGSGYTGELFF	TGTGCCAGCAGCCCTAGCGGGAGTGGGTACACCGGGGAGCTGTTTTTT
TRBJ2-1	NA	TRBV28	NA	CASSISPGAGSYNEQFF	TGTGCCAGCAGTATTTCCCCCGGGGCGGGAAGCTACAATGAGCAGTTCTTC
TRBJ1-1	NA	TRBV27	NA	CASSLRGARYTEAFF	TGTGCCAGCAGTTTACGGGGGGCTCGGTACACTGAAGCTTTCTTT
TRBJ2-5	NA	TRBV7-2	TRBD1	CASSLGPDRAKETQYF	TGTGCCAGCAGCCTAGGGCCGGACAGGGCCAAAGAGACCCAGTACTTC
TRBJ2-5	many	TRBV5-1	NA	CASSSGLNQETQYF	TGCGCCAGCAGCTCAGGGCTTAACCAAGAGACCCAGTACTTC
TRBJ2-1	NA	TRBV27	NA	CASSLSQSYNEQFF	TGTGCCAGCAGTTTATCACAATCCTACAATGAGCAGTTCTTC
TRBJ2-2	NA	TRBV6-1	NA	CASSSGQNTGELFF	TGTGCCAGCAGCTCGGGACAGAACACCGGGGAGCTGTTTTTT
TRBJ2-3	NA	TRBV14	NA	CASSQGLGLAGDTQYF	TGTGCCAGCAGCCAAGGCCTTGGGCTAGCTGGAGATACGCAGTATTTT
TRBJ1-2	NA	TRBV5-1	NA	CASSLRGYGYTF	TGCGCCAGCAGCTTGAGAGGGTATGGCTACACCTTC
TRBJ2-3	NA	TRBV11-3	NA	CASLGREADTQYF	TGTGCCAGCCTGGGGCGGGAAGCAGATACGCAGTATTTT
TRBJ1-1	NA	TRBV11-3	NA	CASSSSVYTEAFF	TGTGCCAGCAGCTCATCAGTATACACTGAAGCTTTCTTT
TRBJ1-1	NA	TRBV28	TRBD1	CASSGPGTGWDTEAFF	TGTGCCAGCAGTGGACCCGGGACAGGGTGGGACACTGAAGCTTTCTTT
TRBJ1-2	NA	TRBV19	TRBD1	CASSMRDRGPNYGYTF	TGTGCCAGTAGTATGCGGGACAGGGGGCCTAACTATGGCTACACCTTC
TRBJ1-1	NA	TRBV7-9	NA	CASSLAIREEAFF	TGTGCCAGCAGCTTAGCGATCCGAGAAGAAGCTTTCTTT
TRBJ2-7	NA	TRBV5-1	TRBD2	CASSPTAGGSYEQYF	TGCGCCAGCAGCCCTACAGCGGGAGGGTCCTACGAGCAGTACTTC